The rows below give T cell receptor beta chains drawn from one sample of a study of spatial heterogeneity in lung cancer. MiXCR was run by TCRdb on the 5' RACE reads, yielding one entry per CDR3 protein. Among 35,000 to 45,000 distinct CDR3 sequences listed, roughly 5.6% were seen once. The sequencing here drew on PBMCs, taken at surgery. Source of these receptors: a female donor with early-stage non-small cell lung cancer. The CDR3 runs from the conserved cysteine through the conserved F or W.

J: TRBJ2-3; V: TRBV6-2/TRBV6-3; CDR3: CASSYPLGGGAVDTQYF
J: TRBJ2-3; V: TRBV9; CDR3: CASSVARSGGPSTDTQYF
J: TRBJ2-4; V: TRBV7-9; CDR3: CASSLPRRLGNIQYF
J: TRBJ2-3; V: TRBV7-2; CDR3: CASSFRGQPTDTQYF
J: TRBJ2-7; V: TRBV24-1; CDR3: CATSDGSLAGGHEQYF
J: TRBJ2-3; V: TRBV11-1; CDR3: CASSFLRGVRADTQYF
J: TRBJ1-2; V: TRBV6-5; CDR3: CASSYGGGRGYTF
J: TRBJ1-1; V: TRBV9; CDR3: CASSVGGHTEAFF
J: TRBJ1-5; V: TRBV28; CDR3: CASSLYGTGLNQPQHF
J: TRBJ2-5; V: TRBV28; CDR3: CASSQPLRASTGAETQYF
J: TRBJ1-5; V: TRBV6-2/TRBV6-3; CDR3: CASSYGILTGPMGNQPQHF
J: TRBJ1-1; V: TRBV11-2; CDR3: CASGNAGAGKAFF
J: TRBJ2-7; V: TRBV6-1; CDR3: CASSPQALAGYEQYF
J: TRBJ2-2; V: TRBV4-1; CDR3: CASSPGGGPNTGELFF
J: TRBJ1-5; V: TRBV6-2/TRBV6-3; CDR3: CASSPGGNIYQPQHF
J: TRBJ1-3; V: TRBV9; CDR3: CASSVGPSSGNTIYF
J: TRBJ2-3; V: TRBV7-2; CDR3: CASSPETDTQYF
J: TRBJ1-1; V: TRBV5-4; CDR3: CASSLRATEAFF
J: TRBJ1-2; V: TRBV6-5; CDR3: CASSKGNYGYTF
J: TRBJ2-7; V: TRBV7-2; CDR3: CASSNSGGKTYEQYF
J: TRBJ2-7; V: TRBV6-4; CDR3: CASSVLAGAGEQYF
J: TRBJ2-5; V: TRBV7-2; CDR3: CASSLSDAYRSQYF
J: TRBJ2-3; V: TRBV21-1; CDR3: CASRIDRPQYF
J: TRBJ2-7; V: TRBV3-1; CDR3: CASSLGRLAGGRYEQYF
J: TRBJ1-5; V: TRBV28; CDR3: CASTLPRGAQHF
J: TRBJ1-2; V: TRBV20-1; CDR3: CSARDLGDWPKSYGYTF
J: TRBJ2-4; V: TRBV6-2/TRBV6-3; CDR3: CATRDRLNIQYF
J: TRBJ2-7; V: TRBV10-1; CDR3: CASSESVGTAAYEQYF
J: TRBJ2-5; V: TRBV4-2; CDR3: CASSQDGLAVQETQYF
J: TRBJ1-2; V: TRBV20-1; CDR3: CSVRTGSYGYTF
J: TRBJ2-7; V: TRBV12-3/TRBV12-4; CDR3: CASSLHASYEQYF
J: TRBJ1-1; V: TRBV6-5; CDR3: CASSLTASTEAFF
J: TRBJ1-3; V: TRBV6-6; CDR3: CASSYSRDTIYF
J: TRBJ2-5; V: TRBV15; CDR3: CATSRGGEETQYF
J: TRBJ1-6; V: TRBV7-3; CDR3: CASSPTGDNSPLHF
J: TRBJ1-2; V: TRBV14; CDR3: CASSPYRDGRNYGYTF
J: TRBJ1-5; V: TRBV9; CDR3: CASSNGHTGNQPQHF